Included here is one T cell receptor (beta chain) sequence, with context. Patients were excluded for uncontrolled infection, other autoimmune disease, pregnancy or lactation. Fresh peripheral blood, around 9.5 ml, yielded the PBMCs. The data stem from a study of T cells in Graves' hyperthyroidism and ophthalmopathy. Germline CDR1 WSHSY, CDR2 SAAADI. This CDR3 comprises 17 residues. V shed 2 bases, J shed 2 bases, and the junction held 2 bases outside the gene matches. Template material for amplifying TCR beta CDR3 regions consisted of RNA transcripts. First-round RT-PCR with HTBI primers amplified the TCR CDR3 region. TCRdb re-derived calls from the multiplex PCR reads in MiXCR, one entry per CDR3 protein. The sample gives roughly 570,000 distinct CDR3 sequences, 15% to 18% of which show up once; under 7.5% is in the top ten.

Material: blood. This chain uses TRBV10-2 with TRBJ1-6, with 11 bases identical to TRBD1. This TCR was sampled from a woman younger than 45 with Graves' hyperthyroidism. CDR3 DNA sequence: TGCGCCAGCAGTGAGGGACAGGGGGCGGCCTATAATTCACCCCTCCACTTT. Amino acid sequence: CASSEGQGAAYNSPLHF.